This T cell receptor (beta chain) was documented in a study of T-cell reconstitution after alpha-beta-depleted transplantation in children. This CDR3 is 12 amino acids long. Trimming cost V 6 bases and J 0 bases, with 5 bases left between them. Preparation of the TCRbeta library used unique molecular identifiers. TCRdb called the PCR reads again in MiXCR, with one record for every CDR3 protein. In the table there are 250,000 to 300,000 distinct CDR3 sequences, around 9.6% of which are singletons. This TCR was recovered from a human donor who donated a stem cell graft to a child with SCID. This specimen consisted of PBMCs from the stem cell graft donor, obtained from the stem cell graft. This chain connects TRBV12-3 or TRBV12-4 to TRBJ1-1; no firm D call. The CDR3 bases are TGTGCCAGCAGGAGATTGAACACTGAAGCTTTCTTT. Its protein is CASRRLNTEAFF.